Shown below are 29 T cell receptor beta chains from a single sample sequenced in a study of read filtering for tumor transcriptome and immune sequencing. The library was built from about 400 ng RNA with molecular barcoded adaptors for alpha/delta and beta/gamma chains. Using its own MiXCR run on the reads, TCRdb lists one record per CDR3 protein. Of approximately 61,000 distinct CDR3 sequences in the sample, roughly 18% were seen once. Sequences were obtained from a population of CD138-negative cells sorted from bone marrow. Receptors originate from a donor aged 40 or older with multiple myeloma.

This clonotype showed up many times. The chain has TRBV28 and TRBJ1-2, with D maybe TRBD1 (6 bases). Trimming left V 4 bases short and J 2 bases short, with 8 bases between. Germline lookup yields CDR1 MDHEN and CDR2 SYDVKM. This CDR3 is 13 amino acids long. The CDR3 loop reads CASSWTVNYGYTF. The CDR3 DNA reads TGTGCCAGCAGTTGGACAGTAAACTATGGCTACACCTTC.

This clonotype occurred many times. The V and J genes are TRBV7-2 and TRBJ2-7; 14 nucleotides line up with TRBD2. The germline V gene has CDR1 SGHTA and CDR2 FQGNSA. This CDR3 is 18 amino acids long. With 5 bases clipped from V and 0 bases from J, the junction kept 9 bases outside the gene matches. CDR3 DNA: TGTGCCAGCAGCCTTCGGACTAGCGGGGGGCGAAGCTCCTACGAGCAGTACTTC. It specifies CASSLRTSGGRSSYEQYF.

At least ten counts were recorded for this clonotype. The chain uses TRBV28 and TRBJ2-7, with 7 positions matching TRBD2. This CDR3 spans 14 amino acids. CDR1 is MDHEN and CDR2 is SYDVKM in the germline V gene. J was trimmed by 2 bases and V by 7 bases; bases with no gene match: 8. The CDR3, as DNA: TGTGCCAGCAAAACCCGGACTAGAACCTACGAGCAGTACTTC. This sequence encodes CASKTRTRTYEQYF.

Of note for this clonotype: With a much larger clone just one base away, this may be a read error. In DNA form, the CDR3 reads TGCAGCGTTGAAGACCCCGACAGGGCCACCTACAATGGGCAGTTCTTC. It is translated as CSVEDPDRATYNGQFF. V and J are TRBV29-1 and TRBJ2-1, with TRBD1 matching 7 bases. This CDR3 is 16 amino acids long. The germline gives CDR1 SQVTM, CDR2 ANQGSEA.

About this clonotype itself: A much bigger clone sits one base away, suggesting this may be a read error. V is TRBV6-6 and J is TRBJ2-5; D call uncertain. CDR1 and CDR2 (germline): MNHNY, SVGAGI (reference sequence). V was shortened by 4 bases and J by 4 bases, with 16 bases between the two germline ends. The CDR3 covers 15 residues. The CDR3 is CASSFSRANSETQYF. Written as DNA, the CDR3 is TGTGCCAGCAGTTTCTCAAGGGCGAATTCAGAGACCCAGTACTTC.

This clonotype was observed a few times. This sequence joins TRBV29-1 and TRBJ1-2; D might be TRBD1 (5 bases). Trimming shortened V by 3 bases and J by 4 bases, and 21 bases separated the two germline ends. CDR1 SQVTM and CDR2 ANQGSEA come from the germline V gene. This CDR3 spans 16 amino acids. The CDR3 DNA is TGCAGCGTTGATAGTAAAGGTCGCAGGGATAGCTATGGCTACACCTTC. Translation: CSVDSKGRRDSYGYTF.

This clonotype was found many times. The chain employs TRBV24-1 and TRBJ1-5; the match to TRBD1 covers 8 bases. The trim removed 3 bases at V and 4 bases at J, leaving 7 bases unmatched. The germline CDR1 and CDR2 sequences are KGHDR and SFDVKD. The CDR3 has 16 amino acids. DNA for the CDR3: TGTGCCACCAGTGATCCCGGGACAGGAGCAAATCAGCCCCAGCATTTT. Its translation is CATSDPGTGANQPQHF.

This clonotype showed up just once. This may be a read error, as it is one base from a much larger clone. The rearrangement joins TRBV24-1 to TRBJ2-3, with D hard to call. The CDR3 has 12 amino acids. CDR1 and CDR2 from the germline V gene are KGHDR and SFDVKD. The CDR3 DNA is TGTGCCACCGGCGGAAACACAGATACGCAGTCTTTT. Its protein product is CATGGNTDTQSF.

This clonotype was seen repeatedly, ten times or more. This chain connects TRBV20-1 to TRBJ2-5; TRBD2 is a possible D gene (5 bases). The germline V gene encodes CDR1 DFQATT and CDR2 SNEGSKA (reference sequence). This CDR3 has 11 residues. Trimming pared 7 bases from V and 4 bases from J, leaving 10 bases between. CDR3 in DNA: TGCAGTGGAGTCGCGGGAGAGACCCAGTACTTC. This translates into CSGVAGETQYF.

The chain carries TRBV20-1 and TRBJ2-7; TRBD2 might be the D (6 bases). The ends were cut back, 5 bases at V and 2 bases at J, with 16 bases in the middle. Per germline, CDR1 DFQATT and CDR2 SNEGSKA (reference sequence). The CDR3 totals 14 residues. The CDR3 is CSAGSGRGTYEQYF. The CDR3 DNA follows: TGCAGTGCTGGGTCCGGGCGGGGCACCTACGAGCAGTACTTC.

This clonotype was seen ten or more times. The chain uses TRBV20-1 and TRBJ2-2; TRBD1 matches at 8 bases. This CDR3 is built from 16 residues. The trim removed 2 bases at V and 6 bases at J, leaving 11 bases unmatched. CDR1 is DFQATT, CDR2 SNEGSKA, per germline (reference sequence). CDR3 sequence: CSARFSGGAVSGELFF. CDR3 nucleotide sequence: TGCAGTGCTAGATTCTCAGGGGGCGCCGTCTCCGGGGAGCTGTTTTTT.

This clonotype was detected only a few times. CDR3 sequence (DNA): TGCAGTGCTAGCTCGTCCGGGGGGGGGCTCTGGGAGCCCCAGCATTTT. Translated, it gives CSASSSGGGLWEPQHF. V and J are TRBV20-1 and TRBJ1-5; the D gene is possibly TRBD1 (6 bases). Germline values: CDR1 DFQATT, CDR2 SNEGSKA (reference sequence). CDR3 length equals 16 residues. V gave up 3 bases and J gave up 8 bases, with 23 bases separating them.

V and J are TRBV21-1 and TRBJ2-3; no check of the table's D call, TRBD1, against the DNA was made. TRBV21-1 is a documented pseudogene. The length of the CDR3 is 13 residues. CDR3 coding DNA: TGTGCCGGCACCCTGGAAGGAGGACATACGCAGTATTTT. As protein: CAGTLEGGHTQYF.

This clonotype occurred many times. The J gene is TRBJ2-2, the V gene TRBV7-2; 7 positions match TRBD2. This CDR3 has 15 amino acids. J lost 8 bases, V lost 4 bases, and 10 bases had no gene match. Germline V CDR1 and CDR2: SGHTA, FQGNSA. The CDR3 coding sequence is TGTGCCAGCAGCTATAGCGGGTCCTTATCGGGGGAGCTGTTTTTT. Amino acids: CASSYSGSLSGELFF.

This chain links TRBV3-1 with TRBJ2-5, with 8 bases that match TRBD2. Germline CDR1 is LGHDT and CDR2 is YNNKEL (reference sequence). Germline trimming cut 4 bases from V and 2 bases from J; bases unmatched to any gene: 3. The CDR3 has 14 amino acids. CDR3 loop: CASSRGTSQETQYF. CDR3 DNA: TGTGCCAGCAGCCGAGGGACTAGTCAAGAGACCCAGTACTTC.

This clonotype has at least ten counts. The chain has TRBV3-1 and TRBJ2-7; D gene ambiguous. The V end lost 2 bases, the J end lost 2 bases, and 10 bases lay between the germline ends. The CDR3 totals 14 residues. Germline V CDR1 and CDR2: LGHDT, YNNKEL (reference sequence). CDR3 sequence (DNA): TGTGCCAGCAGCCAATTAAGCGTTACCTACGAGCAGTACTTC. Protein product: CASSQLSVTYEQYF.

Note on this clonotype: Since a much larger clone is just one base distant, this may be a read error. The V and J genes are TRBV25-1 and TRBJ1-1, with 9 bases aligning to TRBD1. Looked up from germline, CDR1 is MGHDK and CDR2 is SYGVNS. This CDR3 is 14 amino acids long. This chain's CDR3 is CASRGQGRGTDAFF. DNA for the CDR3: TGTGCCAGCAGGGGACAGGGCCGGGGGACTGACGCTTTCTTT.

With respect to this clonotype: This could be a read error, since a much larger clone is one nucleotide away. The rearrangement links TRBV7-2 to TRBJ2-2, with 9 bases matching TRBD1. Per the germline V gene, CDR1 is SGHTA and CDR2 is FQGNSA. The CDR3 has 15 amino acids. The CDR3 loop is CASSFGQGMFGELSF. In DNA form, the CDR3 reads TGTGCCAGCAGCTTTGGACAGGGGATGTTCGGGGAGCTGTCTTTT.

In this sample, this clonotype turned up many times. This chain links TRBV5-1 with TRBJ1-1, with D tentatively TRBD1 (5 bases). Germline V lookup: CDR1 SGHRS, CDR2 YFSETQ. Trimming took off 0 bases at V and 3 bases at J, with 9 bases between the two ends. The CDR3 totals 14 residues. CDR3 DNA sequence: TGCGCCAGCAGCTTGGGGGGGATTGACACTGAAGCTTTCTTT. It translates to CASSLGGIDTEAFF.

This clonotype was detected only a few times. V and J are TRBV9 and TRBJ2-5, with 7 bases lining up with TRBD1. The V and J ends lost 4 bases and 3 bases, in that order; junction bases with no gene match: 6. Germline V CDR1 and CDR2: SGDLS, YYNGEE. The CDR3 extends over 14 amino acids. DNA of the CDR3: TGTGCCAGCAGCAGCTGGGACAGAAAAGAGACCCAGTACTTC. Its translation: CASSSWDRKETQYF. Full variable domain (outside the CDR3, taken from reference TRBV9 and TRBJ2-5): DSGVTQTPKHLITATGQRVTLRCSPRSGDLSVYWYQQSLDQGLQFLIQYYNGEERAKGNILERFSAQQFPDLHSELNLSSLELGDSALYFCASSSWDRKETQYFGPGTRLLVL.

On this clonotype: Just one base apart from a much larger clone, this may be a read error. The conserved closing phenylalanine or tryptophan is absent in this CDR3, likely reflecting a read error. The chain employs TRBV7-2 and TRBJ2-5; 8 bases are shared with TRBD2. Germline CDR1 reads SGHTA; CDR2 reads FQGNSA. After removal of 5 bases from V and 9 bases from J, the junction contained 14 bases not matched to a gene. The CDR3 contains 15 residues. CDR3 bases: TGTGCCAGCAGCCAGTGGGAGCGGGGGCCGTCGGCCCAGTACATC. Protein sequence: CASSQWERGPSAQYI.

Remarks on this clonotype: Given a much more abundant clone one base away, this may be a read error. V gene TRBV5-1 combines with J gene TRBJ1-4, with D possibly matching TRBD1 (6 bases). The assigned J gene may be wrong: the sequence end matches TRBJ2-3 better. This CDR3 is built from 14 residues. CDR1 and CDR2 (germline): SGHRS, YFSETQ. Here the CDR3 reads CASSVTGLRDMQYF. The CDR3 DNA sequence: TGCGCCAGCAGCGTAACAGGGTTGAGAGATATGCAGTATTTT.

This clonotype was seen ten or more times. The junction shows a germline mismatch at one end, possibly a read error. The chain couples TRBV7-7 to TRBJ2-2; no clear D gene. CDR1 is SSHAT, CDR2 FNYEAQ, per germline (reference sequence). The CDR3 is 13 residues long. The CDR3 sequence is CASSRQDTGELFF. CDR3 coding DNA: TGTGCTAGCAGCCGACAAGACACCGGGGAGCTGTTTTTT.

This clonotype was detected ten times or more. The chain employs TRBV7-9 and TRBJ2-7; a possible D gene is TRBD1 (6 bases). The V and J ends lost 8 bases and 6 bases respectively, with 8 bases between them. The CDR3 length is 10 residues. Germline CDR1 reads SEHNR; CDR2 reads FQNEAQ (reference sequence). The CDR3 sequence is CASAGAEQYF. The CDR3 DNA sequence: TGTGCCAGCGCAGGGGCCGAGCAGTACTTC.

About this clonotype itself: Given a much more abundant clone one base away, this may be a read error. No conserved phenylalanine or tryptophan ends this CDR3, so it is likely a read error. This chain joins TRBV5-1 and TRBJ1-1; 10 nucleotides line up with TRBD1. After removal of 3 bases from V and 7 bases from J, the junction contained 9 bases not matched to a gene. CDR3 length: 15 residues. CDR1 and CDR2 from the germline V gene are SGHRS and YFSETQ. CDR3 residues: CASSSRTGGMSEAFS. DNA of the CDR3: TGCGCCAGCAGCTCCCGGACAGGGGGAATGAGTGAAGCTTTCTCT.

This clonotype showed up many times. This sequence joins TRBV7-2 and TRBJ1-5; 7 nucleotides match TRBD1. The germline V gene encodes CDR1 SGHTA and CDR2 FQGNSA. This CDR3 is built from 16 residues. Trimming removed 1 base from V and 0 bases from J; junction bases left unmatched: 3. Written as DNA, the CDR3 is TGTGCCAGCAGCTTAGTTGGGACAGCTAGCAATCAGCCCCAGCATTTT. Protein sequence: CASSLVGTASNQPQHF.

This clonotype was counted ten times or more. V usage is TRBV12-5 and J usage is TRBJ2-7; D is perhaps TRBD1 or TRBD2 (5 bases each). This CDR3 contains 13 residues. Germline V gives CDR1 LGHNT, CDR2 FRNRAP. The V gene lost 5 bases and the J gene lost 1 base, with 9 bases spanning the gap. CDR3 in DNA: TGTGCTAGTGGTGGGGGACGTTCCTACGAGCAGTACTTC. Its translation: CASGGGRSYEQYF.

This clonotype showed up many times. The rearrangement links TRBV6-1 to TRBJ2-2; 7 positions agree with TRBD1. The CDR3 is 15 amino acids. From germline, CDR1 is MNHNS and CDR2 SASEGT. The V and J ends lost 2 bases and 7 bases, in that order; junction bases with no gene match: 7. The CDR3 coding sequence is TGTGCCAGCAGTGAAAGGGGCAGGGGGAACGGGGAGCTGTTTTTT. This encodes CASSERGRGNGELFF.

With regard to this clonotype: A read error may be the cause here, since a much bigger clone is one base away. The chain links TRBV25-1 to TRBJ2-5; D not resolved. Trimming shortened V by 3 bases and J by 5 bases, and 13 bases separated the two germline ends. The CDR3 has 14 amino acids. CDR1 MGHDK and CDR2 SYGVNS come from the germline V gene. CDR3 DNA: TGTGCCAGCAGTGAGGGGATGAGTGGCGAGACCCAGTACTTC. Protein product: CASSEGMSGETQYF.